Below, 26 T cell receptor beta chains from the same sample are listed, as sequenced in a study of T cell changes during pregnancy in multiple sclerosis. Profiling relied on immunoSEQ multiplex PCR, and the TCRdb table lists in-frame clones only, not all of them. The sample includes over 80,000 clones, 90% of them seen just once. Sequencing was performed on peripheral blood, taken in the second trimester of pregnancy. These TCRs come from a female donor in good health, enrolled as a control in a pregnancy study.

The V and J genes are TRBV7-2 and TRBJ1-1, with TRBD1 as a possible D gene (6 bases). Trimming shortened V by 6 bases and J by 3 bases, and 17 bases separated the two germline ends. This CDR3 has 15 amino acids. Germline loops: CDR1 SGHTA, CDR2 FQGNSA. The CDR3 is CASRYLRGRDTEAFF. CDR3 coding DNA: TGTGCCAGCAGGTACCTCAGGGGTAGAGACACTGAAGCTTTCTTT.

The gene calls are TRBV5-1 and TRBJ2-5; D may be TRBD1 (5 bases). Germline V gene lookup returns CDR1 SGHRS and CDR2 YFSETQ. V shed 0 bases and J shed 1 base, with 10 bases lying between them. The CDR3 is made up of 15 amino acids. The CDR3: CASSLGGRGQETQYF. CDR3 nucleotides: TGCGCCAGCAGCTTGGGGGGAAGGGGCCAAGAGACCCAGTACTTC.

The rearrangement joins TRBV9 to TRBJ2-1; TRBD2 agrees at 14 bases. With 3 bases clipped from V and 6 bases from J, the junction kept 5 bases outside the gene matches. The CDR3 covers 16 residues. In germline, CDR1 is SGDLS, CDR2 YYNGEE. In DNA form, the CDR3 reads TGTGCCAGCAGCGCTCCGGGACTAGCGGGAGTCAATGAGCAGTTCTTC. This gives the protein CASSAPGLAGVNEQFF.

The J gene is TRBJ2-5, the V gene TRBV4-3; 7 nucleotides agree with TRBD2. Germline trimming cut 2 bases from V and 4 bases from J; bases unmatched to any gene: 4. CDR1 is LGHNA and CDR2 is YSLEER in the germline V gene. The CDR3 totals 14 residues. This chain's CDR3 is CASSQRGRGETQYF. DNA of the CDR3: TGCGCCAGCAGCCAACGCGGGAGAGGAGAGACCCAGTACTTC.

CDR3 amino acids: CASSASGGANEQFF. The DNA for the CDR3 is TGTGCCAGCAGTGCTAGCGGGGGGGCCAATGAGCAGTTCTTC. V and J are TRBV6-4 and TRBJ2-1; 12 bases map to TRBD2. Germline V lookup: CDR1 MRHNA, CDR2 SNTAGT. This CDR3 has 14 amino acids. The ends lost 4 bases at V and 6 bases at J; junction bases unmatched: 1.

The chain links TRBV18 to TRBJ2-5; tentative D call: TRBD1 (5 bases). V gave up 0 bases and J gave up 5 bases, with 10 bases separating them. CDR1 and CDR2 (germline): KGHSH, LQKENI. This CDR3 spans 14 amino acids. CDR3 sequence (DNA): TGTGCCAGCTCACCACCCTGGGGCTACGAGACCCAGTACTTC. Encoded protein: CASSPPWGYETQYF.

Details on this clone: A junction end diverges from the germline sequence, so it may reflect a read error. The chain uses TRBV5-1 and TRBJ2-1; the match to TRBD2 covers 9 bases. This CDR3 is 15 amino acids long. Germline CDR1 SGHRS, CDR2 YFSETQ. CDR3 sequence reads: CASSLVASGVNEQFF. The CDR3, as DNA: TGCGCCAGCAGTTTGGTGGCTAGCGGGGTCAATGAGCAGTTCTTC.

The chain has TRBV18 and TRBJ1-5, with a weak D call TRBD1 (6 bases). V was clipped by 4 bases and J by 9 bases, with 25 bases between them. Germline CDR1 and CDR2: KGHSH and LQKENI. The CDR3 is made up of 17 amino acids. The CDR3 reads CASSLNLPGHRGGPQHF. The DNA of the CDR3 is TGTGCCAGCTCACTAAACCTCCCGGGACACCGTGGGGGGCCCCAGCATTTT.

The chain couples TRBV5-6 to TRBJ1-2; tentative D call: TRBD1 (6 bases). V lost 2 bases and J lost 4, with 15 bases in between. This CDR3 is 15 amino acids long. CDR1 is SGHDT and CDR2 is YYEEEE in the germline V gene. The CDR3 protein is CASSLRGGDTYGYTF. The CDR3 nucleotides read TGTGCCAGCAGCTTACGAGGTGGGGACACCTATGGCTACACCTTC.

The chain's CDR3 is CASSLDRANTGELFF. The DNA for the CDR3 is TGTGCCAGCAGCTTGGACAGGGCTAACACCGGGGAGCTGTTTTTT. This chain links TRBV7-7 with TRBJ2-2; 8 positions match TRBD1. Trimming at V came to 3 bases and at J to 2 bases, leaving 2 bases not matched to a gene. The CDR3 sequence is 15 residues long. Germline V gives CDR1 SSHAT, CDR2 FNYEAQ (reference sequence).

The chain joins TRBV2 to TRBJ1-5; D not resolved. This CDR3 region has 15 residues. With 8 bases removed from V and 15 bases from J, the gap between germline ends came to 29 bases. Germline-derived CDR1 and CDR2 are SNHLY and FYNNEI. CDR3 in DNA: TGTGCCAGCCGTCCGAGAGGGAATGCCGCTCCCCAATGGCATTTT. Translated, it gives CASRPRGNAAPQWHF. The full variable domain, rest sourced from reference TRBV2 and TRBJ1-5, is EPEVTQTPSHQVTQMGQEVILRCVPISNHLYFYWYRQILGQKVEFLVSFYNNEISEKSEIFDDQFSVERPDGSNFTLKIRSTKLEDSAMYFCASRPRGNAAPQWHFGDGTRLSIL.

V is TRBV18 and J is TRBJ1-1; D unresolved. The CDR3 extends over 16 amino acids. Looked up from germline, CDR1 is KGHSH and CDR2 is LQKENI. Deletions cut 4 bases from V and 1 base from J, with 16 bases between. The CDR3 DNA reads TGTGCCAGCTCACTCAGAGCTAGCACTGAGAACACTGAAGCTTTCTTT. The encoded protein is CASSLRASTENTEAFF.

The chain carries TRBV7-9 and TRBJ1-2; D perhaps matches TRBD1 (6 bases). The length of the CDR3 is 15 residues. The V gene lost 1 base and the J gene lost 4 bases, with 13 bases spanning the gap. From germline, CDR1 is SEHNR and CDR2 FQNEAQ (reference sequence). The CDR3 sequence is CASSLGAGDTYGYTF. CDR3 in DNA: TGTGCCAGCAGCTTAGGGGCAGGGGATACCTATGGCTACACCTTC. Filled out from reference TRBV7-9 and TRBJ1-2, the complete variable domain reads DTGVSQNPRHKITKRGQNVTFRCDPISEHNRLYWYRQTLGQGPEFLTYFQNEAQLEKSRLLSDRFSAERPKGSFSTLEIQRTEQGDSAMYLCASSLGAGDTYGYTFGSGTRLTVV.

The chain couples TRBV5-8 to TRBJ2-7, with D hard to call. CDR3 length equals 14 residues. The germline V gene encodes CDR1 SGHTS and CDR2 YDEGEE. V was shortened by 2 bases and J by 2 bases, with 11 bases between the two germline ends. CDR3 DNA: TGTGCCAGCAGCTTCTCCACGGCGGCCTACGAGCAGTACTTC. Translating it yields CASSFSTAAYEQYF.

The gene calls are TRBV19 and TRBJ2-6; a weak D match, TRBD1 (7 bases). The CDR3 is 18 residues long. Trimming removed 3 bases from V and 0 bases from J, with 15 bases in between. CDR1 is LNHDA and CDR2 is SQIVND in the germline V gene (reference sequence). CDR3: CASSIYGGQFSGANVLTF. As DNA, the CDR3 is TGTGCCAGTAGTATCTACGGGGGACAGTTCTCTGGGGCCAACGTCCTGACTTTC.

This chain connects TRBV9 to TRBJ1-4; weak D call: TRBD1 (5 bases). V was shortened by 3 bases and J by 0 bases, with 9 bases between the two germline ends. Germline CDR1 and CDR2: SGDLS and YYNGEE. CDR3 length: 15 residues. CDR3 DNA: TGTGCCAGCAGCGCAGGGATTTCAACTAATGAAAAACTGTTTTTT. The encoded protein is CASSAGISTNEKLFF.

The chain employs TRBV4-2 and TRBJ2-3; tentatively, D is TRBD1 (5 bases). Deletions cut 4 bases from V and 1 base from J, with 18 bases between. This CDR3 spans 17 amino acids. CDR1 and CDR2 (germline): LGHNA, YNFKEQ. In DNA form, the CDR3 reads TGTGCCAGCAGCCGAGTTGGAATGGTCAGGGGCACAGATACGCAGTATTTT. Protein sequence: CASSRVGMVRGTDTQYF.

The chain couples TRBV7-8 to TRBJ2-1; 12 bases line up with TRBD2. V lost 5 bases to trimming and J lost 6 bases; unmatched junction nucleotides: 5. This CDR3 is 15 amino acids long. Looked up from germline, CDR1 is SGHVS and CDR2 is FQNEAQ. The CDR3 region has the DNA TGTGCCAGCAGCACCGGACTAGCGGGAACCAATGAGCAGTTCTTC. Translation gives CASSTGLAGTNEQFF.

V gene TRBV7-8 combines with J gene TRBJ1-1, with 7 nucleotides matching TRBD1. V shed 5 bases, J shed 5 bases, and the junction held 11 bases outside the gene matches. The CDR3 loop spans 15 amino acids. Germline values: CDR1 SGHVS, CDR2 FQNEAQ. The CDR3 nucleotides are TGTGCCAGCAGCCCTCTAACAGGGGCGGGTACTGAAGCTTTCTTT. Its protein is CASSPLTGAGTEAFF.

The chain joins TRBV25-1 to TRBJ2-7; 12 nucleotides agree with TRBD2. The CDR3 is 13 amino acids. V shed 10 bases and J 2 bases; nucleotides not matched to a gene: 3. In germline, CDR1 is MGHDK, CDR2 SYGVNS. The CDR3, as DNA: TGTGCCACCCGGACTAGCGGGACCTACGAGCAGTACTTC. It encodes CATRTSGTYEQYF.

This chain links TRBV7-2 with TRBJ2-5; 9 bases fit TRBD1. The trim removed 5 bases at V and 5 bases at J, leaving 9 bases unmatched. The CDR3 extends over 15 amino acids. Germline V lookup: CDR1 SGHTA, CDR2 FQGNSA. DNA for the CDR3: TGTGCCAGCAGCCACGGGACAGGGTGGGAGGAGACCCAGTACTTC. Protein product: CASSHGTGWEETQYF.

This clone was counted a single time. This rearrangement joins TRBV6-5 to TRBJ1-5; 8 nucleotides agree with TRBD1. V shed 2 bases, J shed 6 bases, and the junction held 6 bases outside the gene matches. CDR3 length: 15 amino acids. Germline CDR1 MNHEY, CDR2 SVGAGI. The CDR3 nucleotides are TGTGCCAGCAGTTACCGGGGGACAGGAGGTCAGCCCCAGCATTTT. Its translation: CASSYRGTGGQPQHF.

The chain joins TRBV9 to TRBJ2-3; TRBD1 aligns across 7 bases. The CDR3 loop spans 15 amino acids. The junction had 5 bases not matched to a gene; V was cut back by 3 bases and J by 1 base. CDR1 is SGDLS and CDR2 is YYNGEE in the germline V gene. The CDR3 DNA follows: TGTGCCAGCAGCGAGGGGGCGAGCGGCACAGATACGCAGTATTTT. Translating it yields CASSEGASGTDTQYF. The whole variable domain, remainder taken from reference TRBV9 and TRBJ2-3, is DSGVTQTPKHLITATGQRVTLRCSPRSGDLSVYWYQQSLDQGLQFLIQYYNGEERAKGNILERFSAQQFPDLHSELNLSSLELGDSALYFCASSEGASGTDTQYFGPGTRLTVL.

CDR3 region: CSVETGRSGEAFF. CDR3 nucleotides: TGCAGCGTGGAGACAGGGAGGAGTGGAGAAGCTTTCTTT. This chain joins TRBV29-1 and TRBJ1-1; 7 bases line up with TRBD1. Germline values: CDR1 SQVTM, CDR2 ANQGSEA. V lost 6 bases, J lost 8 bases, and 12 bases stayed unmatched. The CDR3 length is 13 residues.

The V call is TRBV11-1, the J call TRBJ2-1, with a tentative D call TRBD2 (7 bases). Trimming shortened V by 8 bases and J by 6 bases, and 17 bases separated the two germline ends. The CDR3 is made up of 14 amino acids. Germline CDR1 reads SGHAT; CDR2 reads FQDESV (reference sequence). The CDR3 is CASADGGLFNEQFF. The DNA of the CDR3 is TGTGCCAGCGCCGACGGGGGGCTATTCAATGAGCAGTTCTTC. The full variable domain, completed using reference TRBV11-1 and TRBJ2-1, is EAEVAQSPRYKITEKSQAVAFWCDPISGHATLYWYRQILGQGPELLVQFQDESVVDDSQLPKDRFSAERLKGVDSTLKIQPAELGDSAMYLCASADGGLFNEQFFGPGTRLTVL.

The rearrangement joins TRBV7-2 to TRBJ1-2; D remains unclear. V was pared by 5 bases and J by 4 bases, with 11 bases between. The CDR3 runs to 13 residues. Germline CDR1 is SGHTA and CDR2 is FQGNSA. The CDR3 DNA sequence: TGTGCCAGCAGCCGAGGGAGGAGCTATGGCTACACCTTC. Translating it yields CASSRGRSYGYTF.